The T cell receptor (beta chain) described here comes from a study of radiation and T cells in renal cell carcinoma. Measured with immunoSEQ multiplex PCR; TCRdb has only the in-frame clones, and not every one. Found here are some 110,000 clones, roughly 80% of them singletons; the top ten hold around 3%. The CDR3 spans 16 residues. Germline V lookup: CDR1 LGHNA, CDR2 YNFKEQ. Trimming removed 5 bases from V and 2 bases from J, with 17 bases in between. Documented time point: baseline pretreatment blood. Described treatment: 15 Gy SBRT to primary tumor, nephrectomy 4 weeks later. The sample was blood, taken from a patient whose treatment included radiotherapy and nephrectomy. The chain carries TRBV4-2 and TRBJ2-3; maybe TRBD2 (5 bases). The origin of this receptor is a woman aged 55-75 years with renal cell carcinoma. CDR3 region: CASSLAPGSYTDTQYF. The CDR3 DNA is TGTGCCAGCAGCTTGGCCCCGGGGTCCTACACAGATACGCAGTATTTT.